This note documents a single T cell receptor (beta chain) sequence. The table lists this clonotype with a few counts. Its cognate antigen has yet to be identified. Base qualities are not recorded, but no much larger clone differs from it by a single base. The donors were about 40 Caucasian individuals from Russia, aged roughly 6 to 90 years, who were systemically healthy. Ten milliliters of peripheral blood were collected from each donor into EDTA-treated Vacutainer tubes. Ficoll-Paque density-gradient centrifugation was used to isolate PBMCs, with at least 6.5 million per sample. Trizol reagent was used to extract total RNA from the PBMCs, yielding at least 5.5 micrograms per sample. The percentages of naive CD45RAhigh/CD27high T cells were determined by flow cytometry on a PBMC aliquot from every donor. Preparation of the library involved 5' RACE. TCRdb names Illumina HiSeq 2500 as the instrument used. A second roughly 6 to 12 cycle PCR used a sample-barcoded 5' primer and a J-beta primer mix. A template-switch 5' adaptor carrying 12 random nucleotides introduced a unique molecular identifier onto each TCR beta cDNA molecule. Each sample yielded at least 3 million CDR3-containing paired-end reads. The Mint cDNA synthesis kit, primed by a TRBC-specific oligonucleotide, was used to synthesize first-strand cDNA from all RNA. Following uracil-DNA glycosylase treatment, all cDNA underwent a first 18-cycle PCR with the universal primers M1SS and BC2_uni_R. Per the original workflow: For normalization, 1 million high-quality reads were randomly selected from each sample, with every read carrying a distinct molecular identifier. Reads sharing molecular identifiers were discarded rather than binned into consensus sequences. MiTCR, run with a Q25 quality threshold and the strictest error-elimination algorithm, handled CDR3 identification, clonotype clustering and error correction. Lower-bound total TCR beta diversity was estimated with a nonparametric unseen species model using Euler transformation. The public reads were quality trimmed at Q25 with fastp and then assembled into clones with MiXCR by TCRdb, keeping productive beta chains. Under each unique CDR3 protein, matching rows form one entry showing the most common genes and DNA. The V and J calls and clone size come from TCRdb's table, not from the authors' own analysis. This sample lists hundreds of thousands of distinct CDR3 sequences; roughly two fifths were detected once. The ten largest clones capture around 30% of the sample.

Inclusive of the bounding cysteine and phenylalanine, the CDR3 is 15 residues long. The CDR3 DNA has 45 bases and is translated from base 1. V trim: 4 bases; J trim: 6 bases; unmatched bases: 11. The germline V gene encodes CDR1 SGHRS and CDR2 YFSETQ. This sample was included in a study of blood T cells in healthy people across ages (dated by TCRdb to between 2014 and 2017). Background on the whole study: In model experiments, roughly one uniquely barcoded TCR beta cDNA molecule per two T cells was captured by template switching. For two donors (one aged 18 to 29 and one aged 80 or older), the study analyzed two additional independent replicas of 1 million unique cDNA reads from the same blood draw. Four age groups were formed from the donors: young (average roughly 15 years), middle-aged (roughly 38), aged (62) and long-lived (about 80). To avoid experimental bias, donors of different ages were randomly spread across the sequencing lanes. Using deep sequencing normalized with unique cDNA molecular identifiers, the study measured how TCR beta repertoire diversity changes with age.

The full study reports these points: As age increased, observed TCR beta diversity per million T cells dropped in a roughly linear way, and a significant reduction was already evident by age about 40. A strong correlation was found between observed TCR beta diversity and the percentage of naive T cells measured by flow cytometry. Compared with the aged group, more naive CD4+ T cells, fewer expanded clones and increased TCR diversity were shown by the long-lived group, suggesting age selection. Estimates of total diversity based on one million sequenced T cells were considered lower bounds and underestimates. Bulk unsorted PBMC profiling prevented conclusive comparison of naive and antigen-experienced compartments. Donor CMV infection status was unknown, potentially confounding age-related changes in expanded clonotypes.

The chain is made from TRBV5-1 and TRBJ2-7; 9 bases in the junction line up with TRBD1. What was sequenced was blood. This TCR derives from an older man in good health. CDR3 reads: CASSLGAGQGSEQYF. The nucleotides are TGCGCCAGCAGCCTCGGAGCGGGACAGGGCTCCGAGCAGTACTTC. Outside the CDR3, residues come from the reference TRBV5-1 and TRBJ2-7 proteins, so the full variable domain is: KAGVTQTPRYLIKTRGQQVTLSCSPISGHRSVSWYQQTPGQGLQFLFEYFSETQRNKGNFPGRFSGRQFSNSRSEMNVSTLELGDSALYLCASSLGAGQGSEQYFGPGTRLTVT.